The clone carrying this T cell receptor beta chain was seen a few times. Its antigen is still unknown. Employing constant-segment primers, 5'RACE generated TCR alpha and TCR beta cDNA libraries bearing sample barcodes and UMIs. TCRdb reprocessed the 5' RACE reads via MiXCR and lists one record per CDR3 protein. Of some 190,000 distinct CDR3 sequences listed, around 16% are singletons. This CDR3 spans 16 amino acids. After removal of 4 bases from V and 6 bases from J, the junction contained 14 bases not matched to a gene. In germline, CDR1 is SGHKS, CDR2 YYEKEE (reference sequence). This record comes from a study of T-cell memory formation after mild COVID-19. General study results and limits: Cross-reactive memory apparently joined, as some responding clones appeared in pre-infection memory. Whereas later expanders leaned CD4+, clones contracting day 15 to 85 showed a balanced CD4/CD8 makeup. Researchers could not confirm that second-wave clones peaking on day 37 targeted SARS-CoV-2.

Material for sequencing was PBMCs or a T cell subset sorted from them (not recorded which). The clonotype originates from an adult woman who had mild COVID-19 (a few samples of this study predate the infection). Cell type and time point are not known. The rearrangement uses TRBV5-5 and TRBJ2-3; 7 bases fit TRBD1. The DNA for the CDR3 is TGTGCCAGCAGCGTCTACCCGGGACAGATATCGGATACGCAGTATTTT. Its translation is CASSVYPGQISDTQYF.